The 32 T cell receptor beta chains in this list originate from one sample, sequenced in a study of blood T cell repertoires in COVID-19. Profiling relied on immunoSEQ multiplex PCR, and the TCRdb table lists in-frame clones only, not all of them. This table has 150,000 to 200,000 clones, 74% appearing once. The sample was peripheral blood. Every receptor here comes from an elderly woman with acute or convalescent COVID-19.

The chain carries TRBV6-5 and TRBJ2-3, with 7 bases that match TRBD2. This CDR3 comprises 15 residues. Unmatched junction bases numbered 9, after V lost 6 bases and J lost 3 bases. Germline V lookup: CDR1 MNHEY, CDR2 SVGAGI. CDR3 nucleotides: TGTGCCAGCAGCGGACTAGTCGCCGGTACAGATACGCAGTATTTT. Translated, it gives CASSGLVAGTDTQYF.

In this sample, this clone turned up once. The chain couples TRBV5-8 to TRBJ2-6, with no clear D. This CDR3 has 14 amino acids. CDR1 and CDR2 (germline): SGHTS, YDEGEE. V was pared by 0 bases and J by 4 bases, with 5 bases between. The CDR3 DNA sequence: TGTGCCAGCAGCTTGGCCGGGGGGGCCAACGTCCTGACTTTC. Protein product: CASSLAGGANVLTF.

CDR3 amino acids: CASSQEGAATGANVLTF. CDR3 sequence (DNA): TGCGCCAGCAGCCAAGAAGGGGCGGCCACAGGGGCCAACGTCCTGACTTTC. The chain couples TRBV4-3 to TRBJ2-6; tentative D call: TRBD1 (5 bases). The V and J ends lost 0 bases and 4 bases respectively, with 13 bases between them. The CDR3 has 17 residues. Germline values: CDR1 LGHNA, CDR2 YSLEER.

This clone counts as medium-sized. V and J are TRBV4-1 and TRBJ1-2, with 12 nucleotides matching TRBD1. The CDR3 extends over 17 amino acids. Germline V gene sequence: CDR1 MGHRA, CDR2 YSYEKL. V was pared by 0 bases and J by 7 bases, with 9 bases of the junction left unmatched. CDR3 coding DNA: TGCGCCAGCAGCCAAGATTGGGGGACAGGGGGCGCTTCTGGCTACACCTTC. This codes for CASSQDWGTGGASGYTF.

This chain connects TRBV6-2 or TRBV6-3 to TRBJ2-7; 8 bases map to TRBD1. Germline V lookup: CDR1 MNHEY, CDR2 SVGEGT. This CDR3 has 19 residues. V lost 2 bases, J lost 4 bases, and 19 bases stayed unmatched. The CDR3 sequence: CASSYTQWTGNVGPYEQYF. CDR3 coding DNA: TGTGCCAGCAGTTACACCCAATGGACAGGGAATGTAGGACCATACGAGCAGTACTTC.

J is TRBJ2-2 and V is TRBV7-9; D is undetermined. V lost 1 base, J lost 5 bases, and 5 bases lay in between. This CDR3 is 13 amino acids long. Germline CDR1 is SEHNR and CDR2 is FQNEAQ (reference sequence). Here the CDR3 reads CASSLVETGELFF. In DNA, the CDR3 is TGTGCCAGCAGCTTAGTCGAGACCGGGGAGCTGTTTTTT.

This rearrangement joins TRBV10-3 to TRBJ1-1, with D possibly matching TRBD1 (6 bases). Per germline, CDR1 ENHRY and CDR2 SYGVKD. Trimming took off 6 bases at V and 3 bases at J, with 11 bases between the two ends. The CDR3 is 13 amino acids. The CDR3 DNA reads TGTGCCATCAGGGACAACAGGGACACTGAAGCTTTCTTT. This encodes CAIRDNRDTEAFF.

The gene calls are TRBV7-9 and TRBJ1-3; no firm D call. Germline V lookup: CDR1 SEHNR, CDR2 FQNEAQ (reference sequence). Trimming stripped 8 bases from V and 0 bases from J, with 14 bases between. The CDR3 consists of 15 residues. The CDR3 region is CASRYGSGSGNTIYF. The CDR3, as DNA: TGTGCCAGCCGCTATGGGTCGGGCTCTGGAAACACCATATATTTT. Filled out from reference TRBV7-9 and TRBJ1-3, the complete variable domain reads DTGVSQNPRHKITKRGQNVTFRCDPISEHNRLYWYRQTLGQGPEFLTYFQNEAQLEKSRLLSDRFSAERPKGSFSTLEIQRTEQGDSAMYLCASRYGSGSGNTIYFGEGSWLTVV.

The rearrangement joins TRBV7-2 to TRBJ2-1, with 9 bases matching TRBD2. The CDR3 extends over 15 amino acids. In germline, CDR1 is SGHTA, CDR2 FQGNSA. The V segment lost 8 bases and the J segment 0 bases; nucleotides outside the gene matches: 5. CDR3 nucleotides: TGTGCCAGCGCGGGAGGGGCCCTCTCCTACAATGAGCAGTTCTTC. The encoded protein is CASAGGALSYNEQFF.

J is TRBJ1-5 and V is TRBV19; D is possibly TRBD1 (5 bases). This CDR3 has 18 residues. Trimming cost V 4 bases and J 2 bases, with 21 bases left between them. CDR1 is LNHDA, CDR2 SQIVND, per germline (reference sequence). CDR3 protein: CASSTLGQGIFGNQPQHF. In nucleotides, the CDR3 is TGTGCCAGTAGTACCCTTGGGCAGGGAATCTTTGGCAATCAGCCCCAGCATTTT.

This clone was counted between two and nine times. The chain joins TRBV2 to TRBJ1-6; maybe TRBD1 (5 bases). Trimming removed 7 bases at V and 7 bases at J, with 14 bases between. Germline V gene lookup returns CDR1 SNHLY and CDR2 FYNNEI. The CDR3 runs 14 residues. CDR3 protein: CASTGGGPNSPLHF. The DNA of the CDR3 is TGTGCCAGCACCGGGGGGGGACCCAATTCACCCCTCCACTTT.

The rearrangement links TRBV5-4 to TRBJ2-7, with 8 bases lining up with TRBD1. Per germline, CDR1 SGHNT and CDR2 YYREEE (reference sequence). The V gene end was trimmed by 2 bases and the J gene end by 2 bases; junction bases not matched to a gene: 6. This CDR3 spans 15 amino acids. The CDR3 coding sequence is TGTGCCAGCAGCTTCTCAGGACAGGGTGCCTACGAGCAGTACTTC. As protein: CASSFSGQGAYEQYF. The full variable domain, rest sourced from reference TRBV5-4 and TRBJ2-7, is ETGVTQSPTHLIKTRGQQVTLRCSSQSGHNTVSWYQQALGQGPQFIFQYYREEENGRGNFPPRFSGLQFPNYSSELNVNALELDDSALYLCASSFSGQGAYEQYFGPGTRLTVT.

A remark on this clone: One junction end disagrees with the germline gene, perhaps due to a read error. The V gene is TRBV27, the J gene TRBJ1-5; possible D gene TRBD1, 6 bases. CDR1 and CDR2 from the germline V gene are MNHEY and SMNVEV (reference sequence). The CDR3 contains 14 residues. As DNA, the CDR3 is TGTGCCAGCCGTTTACGACAGGGCAATCAGCCCCAGCATTTT. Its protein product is CASRLRQGNQPQHF.

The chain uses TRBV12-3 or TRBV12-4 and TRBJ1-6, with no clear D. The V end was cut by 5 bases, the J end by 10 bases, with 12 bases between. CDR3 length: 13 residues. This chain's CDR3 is CASSRSESSPLHF. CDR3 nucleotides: TGTGCCAGCAGTAGGTCGGAGAGCTCACCCCTCCACTTT.

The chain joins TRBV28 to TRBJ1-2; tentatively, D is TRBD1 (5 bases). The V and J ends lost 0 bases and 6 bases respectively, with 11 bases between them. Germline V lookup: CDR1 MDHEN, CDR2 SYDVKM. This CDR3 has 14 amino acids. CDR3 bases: TGTGCCAGCAGTTTATGGCAGGGAAGGAATGGCTACACCTTC. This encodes CASSLWQGRNGYTF.

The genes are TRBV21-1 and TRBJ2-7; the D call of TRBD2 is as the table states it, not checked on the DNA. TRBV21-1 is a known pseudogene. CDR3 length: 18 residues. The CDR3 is CASSKGGASGSRSYEQYF. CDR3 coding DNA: TGTGCCAGCAGCAAGGGAGGGGCTAGCGGGAGTCGGAGCTACGAGCAGTACTTC.

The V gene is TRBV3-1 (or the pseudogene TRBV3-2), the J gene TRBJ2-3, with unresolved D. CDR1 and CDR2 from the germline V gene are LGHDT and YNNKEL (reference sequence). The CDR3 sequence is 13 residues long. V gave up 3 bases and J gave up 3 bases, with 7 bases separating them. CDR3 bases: TGTGCCAGCAGCCAGTTCCAGACAGATACGCAGTATTTT. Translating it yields CASSQFQTDTQYF.

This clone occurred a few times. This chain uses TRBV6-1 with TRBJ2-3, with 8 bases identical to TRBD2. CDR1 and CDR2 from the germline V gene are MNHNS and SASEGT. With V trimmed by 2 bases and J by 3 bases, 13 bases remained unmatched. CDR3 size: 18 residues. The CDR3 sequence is CASSERIPGGAPTDTQYF. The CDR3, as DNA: TGTGCCAGCAGTGAAAGGATCCCGGGAGGGGCTCCAACAGATACGCAGTATTTT.

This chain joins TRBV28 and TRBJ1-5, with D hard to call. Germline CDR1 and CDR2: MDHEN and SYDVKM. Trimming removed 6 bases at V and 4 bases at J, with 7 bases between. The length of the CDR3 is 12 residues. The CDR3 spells CASSLLNQPQHF. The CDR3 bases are TGTGCCAGCAGCCTACTTAATCAGCCCCAGCATTTT. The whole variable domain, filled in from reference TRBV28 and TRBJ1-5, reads DVKVTQSSRYLVKRTGEKVFLECVQDMDHENMFWYRQDPGLGLRLIYFSYDVKMKEKGDIPEGYSVSREKKERFSLILESASTNQTSMYLCASSLLNQPQHFGDGTRLSIL.

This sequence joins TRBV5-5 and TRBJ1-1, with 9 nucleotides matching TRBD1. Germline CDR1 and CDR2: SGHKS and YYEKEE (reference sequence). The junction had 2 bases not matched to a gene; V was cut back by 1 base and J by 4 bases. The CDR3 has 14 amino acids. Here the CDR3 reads CASSLWGQGTEAFF. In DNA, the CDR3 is TGTGCCAGCAGCTTGTGGGGACAGGGCACTGAAGCTTTCTTT.

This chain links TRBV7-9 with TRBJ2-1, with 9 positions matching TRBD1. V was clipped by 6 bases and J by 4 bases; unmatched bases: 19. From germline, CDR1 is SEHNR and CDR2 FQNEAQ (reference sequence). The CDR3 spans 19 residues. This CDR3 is CASSPGQGSRSGPYNEQFF. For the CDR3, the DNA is TGTGCCAGCAGTCCGGGACAGGGAAGTCGGAGCGGCCCTTACAATGAGCAGTTCTTC.

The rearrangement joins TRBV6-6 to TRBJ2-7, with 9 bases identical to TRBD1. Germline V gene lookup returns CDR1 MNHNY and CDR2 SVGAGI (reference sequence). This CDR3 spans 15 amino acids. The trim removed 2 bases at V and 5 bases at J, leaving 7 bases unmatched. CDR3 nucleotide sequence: TGTGCCAGCAGTTACGCGCGGCGGACAGGGGACGAGCAGTACTTC. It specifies CASSYARRTGDEQYF.

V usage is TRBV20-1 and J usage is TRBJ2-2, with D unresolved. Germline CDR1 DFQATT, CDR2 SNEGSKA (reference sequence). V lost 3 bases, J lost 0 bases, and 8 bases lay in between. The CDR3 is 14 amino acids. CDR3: CSASSSPNTGELFF. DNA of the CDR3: TGCAGTGCTAGTAGCTCCCCGAACACCGGGGAGCTGTTTTTT.

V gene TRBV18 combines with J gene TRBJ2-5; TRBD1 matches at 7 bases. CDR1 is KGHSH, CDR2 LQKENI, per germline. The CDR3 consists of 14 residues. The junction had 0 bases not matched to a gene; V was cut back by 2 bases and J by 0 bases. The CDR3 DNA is TGTGCCAGCTCACCAGGGACAGACCAAGAGACCCAGTACTTC. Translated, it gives CASSPGTDQETQYF.

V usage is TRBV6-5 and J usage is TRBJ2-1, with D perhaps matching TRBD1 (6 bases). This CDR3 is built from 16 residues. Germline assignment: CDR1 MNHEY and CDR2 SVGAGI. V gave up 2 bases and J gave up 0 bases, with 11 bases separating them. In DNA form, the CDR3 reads TGTGCCAGCAGTTACGTGGGGACACCCTCCTACAATGAGCAGTTCTTC. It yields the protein CASSYVGTPSYNEQFF.

The CDR3 protein is CASSFRTGESPLHF. Written as DNA, the CDR3 is TGTGCCAGCAGCTTTAGGACAGGGGAATCACCCCTCCACTTT. The rearrangement uses TRBV7-2 and TRBJ1-6, with 9 bases identical to TRBD1. Germline V lookup: CDR1 SGHTA, CDR2 FQGNSA. The CDR3 runs to 14 residues. The V and J ends lost 3 bases and 10 bases, in that order; junction bases with no gene match: 4.

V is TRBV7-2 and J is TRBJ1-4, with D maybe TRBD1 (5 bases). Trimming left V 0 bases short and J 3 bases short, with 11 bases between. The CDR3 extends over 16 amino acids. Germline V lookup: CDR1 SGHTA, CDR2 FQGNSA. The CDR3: CASSLAGPAPNEKLFF. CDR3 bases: TGTGCCAGCAGCTTAGCGGGGCCAGCTCCTAATGAAAAACTGTTTTTT.

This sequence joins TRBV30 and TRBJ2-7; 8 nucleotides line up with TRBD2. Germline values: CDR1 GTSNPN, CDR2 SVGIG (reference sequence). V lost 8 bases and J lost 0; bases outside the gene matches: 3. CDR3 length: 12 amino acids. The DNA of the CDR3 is TGTGCCGGCAGCGGGGGCTCCTACGAGCAGTACTTC. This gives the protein CAGSGGSYEQYF.

The CDR3 reads CASSLEPGQGAPTQYF. The CDR3 DNA follows: TGCGCCAGCAGCTTGGAACCGGGACAGGGGGCCCCGACCCAGTACTTC. The chain combines TRBV5-1 with TRBJ2-5; 12 bases align to TRBD1. V lost 0 bases, J lost 7 bases, and 7 bases stayed unmatched. Germline lookup yields CDR1 SGHRS and CDR2 YFSETQ. The length of the CDR3 is 16 residues.

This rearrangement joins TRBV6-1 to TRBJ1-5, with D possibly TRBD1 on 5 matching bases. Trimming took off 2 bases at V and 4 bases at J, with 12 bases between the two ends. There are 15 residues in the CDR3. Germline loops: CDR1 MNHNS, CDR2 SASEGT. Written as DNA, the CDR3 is TGTGCCAGCAGTGAAATTTCAGGGCTTAATCAGCCCCAGCATTTT. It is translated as CASSEISGLNQPQHF.

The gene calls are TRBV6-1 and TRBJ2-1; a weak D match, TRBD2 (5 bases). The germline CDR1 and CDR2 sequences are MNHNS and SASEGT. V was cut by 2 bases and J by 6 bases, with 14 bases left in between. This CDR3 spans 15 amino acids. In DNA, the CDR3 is TGTGCCAGCAGTGAATCGAGTGGGAGTCGCAATGAGCAGTTCTTC. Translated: CASSESSGSRNEQFF.

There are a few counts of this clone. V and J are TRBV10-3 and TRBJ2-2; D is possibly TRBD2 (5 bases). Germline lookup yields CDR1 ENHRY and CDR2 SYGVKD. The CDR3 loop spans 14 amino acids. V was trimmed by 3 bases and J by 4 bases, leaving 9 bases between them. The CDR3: CAISDTRATGELFF. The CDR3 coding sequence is TGTGCCATCAGTGATACTAGGGCCACCGGGGAGCTGTTTTTT.